This entry concerns a single T cell receptor (beta chain). The data were taken from a study of CD8+ T cells in alopecia areata. Study-level background: Tofacitinib administration to treated patients was oral, at 5 to 10 mg twice daily. People stayed on tofacitinib for 6 to 18 months, then stopped the drug for 6 months.

Alopecia areata patients gave lesional scalp punch biopsies and peripheral blood samples. The authors sorted CD4+ and CD8+ T cells from PBMCs. Extracted RNA was reverse transcribed, and the resulting cDNA served as sequencing template. The data were produced by immunoSEQ multiplex PCR, yet TCRdb's version contains in-frame clones alone and is incomplete. The sample lists some 170,000 clones, about 70% seen once, with roughly 10% in the top ten. The V end was cut by 0 bases, the J end by 7 bases, with 24 bases between. The CDR3 runs to 18 residues. From germline, CDR1 is SGHVS and CDR2 FQNEAQ. This chain connects TRBV7-8 to TRBJ2-5, with D maybe TRBD2 (6 bases). This clonotype originated in a human donor with alopecia areata. The source material was CD8+ T cells sorted from blood, sampled at week 0. The CDR3: CASSLAASVAPRVGTQYF. The CDR3 coding sequence is TGTGCCAGCAGCTTAGCGGCTAGCGTTGCACCACGGGTGGGGACCCAGTACTTC.